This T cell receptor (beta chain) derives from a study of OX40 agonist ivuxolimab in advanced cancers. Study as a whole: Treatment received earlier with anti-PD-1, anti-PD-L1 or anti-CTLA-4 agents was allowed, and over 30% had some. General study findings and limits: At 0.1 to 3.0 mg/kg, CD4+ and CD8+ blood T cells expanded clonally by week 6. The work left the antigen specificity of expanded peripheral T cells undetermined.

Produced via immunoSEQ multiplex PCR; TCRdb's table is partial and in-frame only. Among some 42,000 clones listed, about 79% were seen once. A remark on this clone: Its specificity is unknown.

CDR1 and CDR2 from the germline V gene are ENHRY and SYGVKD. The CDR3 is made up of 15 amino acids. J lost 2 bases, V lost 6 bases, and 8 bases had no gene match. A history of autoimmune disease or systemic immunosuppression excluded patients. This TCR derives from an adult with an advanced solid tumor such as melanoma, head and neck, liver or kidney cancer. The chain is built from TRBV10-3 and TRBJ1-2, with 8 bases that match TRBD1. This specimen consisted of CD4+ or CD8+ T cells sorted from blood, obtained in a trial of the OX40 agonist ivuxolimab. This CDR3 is CAIRDRVEGNYGYTF. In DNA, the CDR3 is TGTGCCATCAGGGACAGGGTCGAGGGCAACTATGGCTACACCTTC.